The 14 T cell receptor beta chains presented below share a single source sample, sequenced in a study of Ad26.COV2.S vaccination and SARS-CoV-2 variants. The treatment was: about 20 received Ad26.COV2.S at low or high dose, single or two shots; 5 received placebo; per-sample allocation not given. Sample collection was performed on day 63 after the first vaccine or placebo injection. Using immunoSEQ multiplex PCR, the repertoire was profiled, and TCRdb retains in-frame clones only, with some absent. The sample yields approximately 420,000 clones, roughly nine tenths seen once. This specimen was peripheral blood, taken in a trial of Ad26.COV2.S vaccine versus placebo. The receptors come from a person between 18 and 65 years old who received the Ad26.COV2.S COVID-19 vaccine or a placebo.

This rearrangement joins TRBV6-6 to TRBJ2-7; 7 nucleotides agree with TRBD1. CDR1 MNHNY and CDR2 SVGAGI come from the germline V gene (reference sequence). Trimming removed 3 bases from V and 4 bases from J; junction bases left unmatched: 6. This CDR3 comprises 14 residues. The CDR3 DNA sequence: TGTGCCAGCAGTTATGAGGGGGCCGGGTACGAGCAGTACTTC. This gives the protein CASSYEGAGYEQYF.

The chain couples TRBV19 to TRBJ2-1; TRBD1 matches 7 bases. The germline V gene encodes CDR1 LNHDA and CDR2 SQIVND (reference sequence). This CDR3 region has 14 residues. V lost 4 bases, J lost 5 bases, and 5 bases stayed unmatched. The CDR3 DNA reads TGTGCCAGTAGTAGCTACAGGGGACACAATGAGCAGTTCTTC. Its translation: CASSSYRGHNEQFF. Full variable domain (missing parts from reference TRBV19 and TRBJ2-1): DGGITQSPKYLFRKEGQNVTLSCEQNLNHDAMYWYRQDPGQGLRLIYYSQIVNDFQKGDIAEGYSVSREKKESFPLTVTSAQKNPTAFYLCASSSYRGHNEQFFGPGTRLTVL.

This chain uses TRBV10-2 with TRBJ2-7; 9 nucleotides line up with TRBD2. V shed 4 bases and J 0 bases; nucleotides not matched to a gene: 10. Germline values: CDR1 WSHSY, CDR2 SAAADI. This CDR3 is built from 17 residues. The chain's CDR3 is CASSGKLAGIVSYEQYF. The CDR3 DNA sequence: TGCGCCAGCAGTGGGAAACTAGCGGGCATAGTCTCCTACGAGCAGTACTTC.

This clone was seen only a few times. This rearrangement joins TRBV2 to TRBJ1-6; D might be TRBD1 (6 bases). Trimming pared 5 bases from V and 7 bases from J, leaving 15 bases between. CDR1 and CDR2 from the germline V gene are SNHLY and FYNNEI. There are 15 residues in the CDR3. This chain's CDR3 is CASSKQTGMNSPLHF. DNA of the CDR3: TGTGCCAGCAGTAAACAGACAGGAATGAATTCACCCCTCCACTTT.

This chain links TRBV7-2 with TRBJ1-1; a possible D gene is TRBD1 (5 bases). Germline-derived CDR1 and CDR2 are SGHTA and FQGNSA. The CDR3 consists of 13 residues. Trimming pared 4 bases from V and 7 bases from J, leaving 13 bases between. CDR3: CASSSAGGFEAFF. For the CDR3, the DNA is TGTGCCAGCAGCTCCGCTGGGGGATTTGAAGCTTTCTTT.

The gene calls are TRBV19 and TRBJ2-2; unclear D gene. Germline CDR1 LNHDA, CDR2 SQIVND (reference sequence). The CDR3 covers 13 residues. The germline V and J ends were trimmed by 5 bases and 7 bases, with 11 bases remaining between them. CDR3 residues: CASSGWSGGELFF. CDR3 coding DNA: TGTGCCAGTAGTGGCTGGTCGGGCGGGGAGCTGTTTTTT.

The CDR3 loop reads CASSLEAGLSGNTIYF. In DNA form, the CDR3 reads TGCGCCAGCAGCTTGGAGGCAGGGCTCTCTGGAAACACCATATATTTT. J is TRBJ1-3 and V is TRBV5-1, with a possible D match to TRBD1 (5 bases). Trimming took 0 bases from V and 0 from J, leaving 10 bases between them. The CDR3 is 16 residues long. Germline V gene sequence: CDR1 SGHRS, CDR2 YFSETQ.

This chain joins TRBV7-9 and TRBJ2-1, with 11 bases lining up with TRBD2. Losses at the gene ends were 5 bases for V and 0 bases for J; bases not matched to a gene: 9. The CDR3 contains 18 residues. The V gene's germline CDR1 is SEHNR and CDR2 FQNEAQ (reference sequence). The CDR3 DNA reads TGTGCCAGCAGCGTCACTAGCGGGGGCGTCAGCTCCTACAATGAGCAGTTCTTC. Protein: CASSVTSGGVSSYNEQFF.

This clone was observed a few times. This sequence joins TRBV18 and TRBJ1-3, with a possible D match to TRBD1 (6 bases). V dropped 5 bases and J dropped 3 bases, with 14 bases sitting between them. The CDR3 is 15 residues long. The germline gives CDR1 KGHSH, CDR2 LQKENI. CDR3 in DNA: TGTGCCAGCTCATTTGGACAGCCCGATGGAAACACCATATATTTT. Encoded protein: CASSFGQPDGNTIYF.

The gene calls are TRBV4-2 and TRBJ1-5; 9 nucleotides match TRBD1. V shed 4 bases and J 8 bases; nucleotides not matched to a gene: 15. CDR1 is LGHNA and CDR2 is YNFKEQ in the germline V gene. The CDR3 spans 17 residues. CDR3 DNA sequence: TGTGCCAGCAGCCCGGGACAGGGAGGACGACTTGTTGAGCCCCAGCATTTT. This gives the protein CASSPGQGGRLVEPQHF.

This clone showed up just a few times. Here the CDR3 DNA reads TGTGCCAGCAGTGAACAAGGGGACAGGGGAAACTATGGCTACACCTTC. Translated, it gives CASSEQGDRGNYGYTF. The chain links TRBV6-1 to TRBJ1-2; 10 positions match TRBD1. Germline CDR1 is MNHNS and CDR2 is SASEGT. J lost 2 bases, V lost 2 bases, and 5 bases had no gene match. The CDR3 has 16 residues.

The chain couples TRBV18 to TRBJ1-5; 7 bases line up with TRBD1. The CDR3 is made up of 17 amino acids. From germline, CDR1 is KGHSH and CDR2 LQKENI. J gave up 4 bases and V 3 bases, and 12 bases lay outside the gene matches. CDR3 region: CASSPSQGEGENQPQHF. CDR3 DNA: TGTGCCAGCTCACCGAGTCAGGGGGAGGGAGAAAATCAGCCCCAGCATTTT.

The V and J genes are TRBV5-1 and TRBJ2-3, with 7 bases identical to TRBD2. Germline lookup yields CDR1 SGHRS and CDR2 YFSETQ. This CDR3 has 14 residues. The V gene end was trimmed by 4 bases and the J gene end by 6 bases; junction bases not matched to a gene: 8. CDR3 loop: CASSTRGEGDTQYF. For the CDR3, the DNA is TGCGCCAGCAGCACCCGGGGGGAAGGGGATACGCAGTATTTT.

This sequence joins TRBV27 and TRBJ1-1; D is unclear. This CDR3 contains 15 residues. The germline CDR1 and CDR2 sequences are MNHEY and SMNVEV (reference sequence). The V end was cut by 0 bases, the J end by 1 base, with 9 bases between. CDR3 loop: CASSLSGRSNTEAFF. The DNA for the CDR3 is TGTGCCAGCAGTTTATCAGGGCGGTCGAACACTGAAGCTTTCTTT.